This is a list of T cell receptor beta chains from one sample in a study of T cell responses to AZD1222 COVID-19 vaccine. Profiled with immunoSEQ multiplex PCR; TCRdb holds only in-frame clones, not every one. Of roughly 120,000 clones listed, roughly 85% are singletons. Material: peripheral blood, obtained on day 0 of AZD1222 vaccination. Every receptor here comes from an adult in good health. Both conserved end residues are part of each CDR3. Each record gives: V gene, clone size, D gene, J gene, CDR3 DNA, CDR3 protein. D genes are given only for firm matches. The size of a clone is reported for some rows only, either as once, few or many, or as a class for expanded clones.

>TRBV19|-|TRBD2|TRBJ2-3
TGTGCCAGTAGTTCGAGCGGGAGCTTCTCAGATACGCAGTATTTT
CASSSSGSFSDTQYF
>TRBV18|-|-|TRBJ1-1
TGTGCCAGCTCACCAACGGACGGCATGAACACTGAAGCTTTCTTT
CASSPTDGMNTEAFF
>TRBV24-1|-|-|TRBJ2-4
TGTGCCACCAGTGATGCTAAGGGGTCCTTAGCCAAAAACATTCAGTACTTC
CATSDAKGSLAKNIQYF
>TRBV10-3|-|-|TRBJ2-4
TGTGCCATCAGTGAAGGGGTGGATCGACGCATTCAGTACTTC
CAISEGVDRRIQYF
>TRBV6-6|once|-|TRBJ1-1
TGTGCCAGCAGTCTTCGGGTGAACACTGAAGCTTTCTTT
CASSLRVNTEAFF
>TRBV28|once|-|TRBJ2-1
TGTGCCAGCATTTCCGGCGGGACCGTATATTCCGGGCAGTTCTTC
CASISGGTVYSGQFF
>TRBV29-1|-|-|TRBJ1-1
TGCAGCGTCGCCCTCCCACAGGGGAACACTGAAGCTTTCTTT
CSVALPQGNTEAFF
>TRBV5-1|few|TRBD2|TRBJ2-1
TGCGCCAGCAGCTCGTGGTCTAGCGGGACCTACAATGAGCAGTTCTTC
CASSSWSSGTYNEQFF
>TRBV5-8|-|TRBD1|TRBJ2-2
TGTGCCAGCAGCTCCGGACAGGCTTCGAACACCGGGGAGCTGTTTTTT
CASSSGQASNTGELFF
>TRBV19|few|TRBD1|TRBJ1-1
TGTGCCAGTAACACCGGACAGGGAGAGGGGGTACGCACTGAAGCTTTCTTT
CASNTGQGEGVRTEAFF
>TRBV7-8|once|-|TRBJ1-5
TGTGCCAGCAGCCGAGACAGTGGCAATCAGCCCCAGCATTTT
CASSRDSGNQPQHF
>TRBV3-1/TRBV3-2|-|-|TRBJ1-6
TGTGCCAGCAGCCAAGAATCGTTGCGTCAGGCTCCCTTTGGGGCCCTCCACTTT
CASSQESLRQAPFGALHF
>TRBV12-3/TRBV12-4|-|-|TRBJ2-5
TGTGCCAGCAGTTTACAGGAGACCCAGTACTTC
CASSLQETQYF
>TRBV2|-|TRBD2|TRBJ2-3
TGTGCCAGCGCACTACGGGCTAGCGGGCCCACAGATACGCAGTATTTT
CASALRASGPTDTQYF
>TRBV7-2|once|TRBD1|TRBJ1-2
TGTGCCAGCAGCCCTTTCGGACAGGTCTATGGCTACACCTTC
CASSPFGQVYGYTF
>TRBV4-2|-|TRBD2|TRBJ2-7
TGTGCCAGCAGCCAGATAAAAGCGGGAGGAATATCCTACGAGCAGTACTTC
CASSQIKAGGISYEQYF
>TRBV7-7|-|-|TRBJ2-7
TGTGCTAGCAGCTTAGCCCTCCAGGGGAAGAGCTCCTACGAGCAGTACTTC
CASSLALQGKSSYEQYF
>TRBV2|-|-|TRBJ1-6
TGTGCCAGCAGTGAGAAGGGCCGTTTAGGGAATTCACCCCTCCACTTT
CASSEKGRLGNSPLHF
>TRBV18|few|TRBD1|TRBJ1-5
TGTGCCAGCTCACCCCATCAGGGGGCGGATCAGCCCCAGCATTTT
CASSPHQGADQPQHF
>TRBV9|-|TRBD2|TRBJ2-1
TGTGCCAGCAGCGTTGGGGCTAGCGGAGCCTACAATGAGCAGTTCTTC
CASSVGASGAYNEQFF
>TRBV7-2|-|-|TRBJ2-7
TGTGCCAGCAGCTTATACGGGACTGCCTACGAGCAGTACTTC
CASSLYGTAYEQYF
>TRBV5-1|-|-|TRBJ2-3
TGCGCCAGCCTTCAGACAGATCCTAGCACAGATACGCAGTATTTT
CASLQTDPSTDTQYF
>TRBV28|-|-|TRBJ1-4
TGTGCCAGCAGTTTATACACAGGTCGTAATGAAAAACTGTTTTTT
CASSLYTGRNEKLFF
>TRBV19|-|-|TRBJ1-4
TGTGCCAGTAGTGTTTATTACAGGGTTTCGATGAAAGGTCTGTTTTTT
CASSVYYRVSMKGLFF
>TRBV11-2|-|-|TRBJ2-1
TGTGCCAGCAGCTTAGATCGAGGTACTTCACGCAGTGAGCAGTTCTTC
CASSLDRGTSRSEQFF
>TRBV19|-|-|TRBJ1-5
TGTGCCAGTAGCGAACAGGCGCGGCAGCCCCAGCATTTT
CASSEQARQPQHF
>TRBV9|-|TRBD1|TRBJ2-2
TGTGCCAGCAGCGCTACAGGGGAGAAGACCGGGGAGCTGTTTTTT
CASSATGEKTGELFF
>TRBV5-1|-|TRBD1|TRBJ2-1
TGCGCCAGCAGCATAGGACAGGTCAATGAGCAGTTCTTC
CASSIGQVNEQFF
>TRBV5-1|-|-|TRBJ1-2
TGCGCCAGCAGCTTGACCGGGGGTGCCGGGGGTGGCTACACCTTC
CASSLTGGAGGGYTF
>TRBV5-7|-|-|TRBJ1-3
TGTGCCAGCAGCTTTAACCCTCGCTCTGGAAACACCATATATTTT
CASSFNPRSGNTIYF
>TRBV29-1|-|-|TRBJ2-3
TGCAGAGGGGATACGCAGTATTTT
CRGDTQYF
>TRBV7-9|-|-|TRBJ1-5
TGTGCCAGCAGCTTAGGGTCAGGTAGCAATCAGCCCCAGCATTTT
CASSLGSGSNQPQHF
>TRBV30|many|TRBD1|TRBJ2-7
TGTGCCTGGAGTCCGGGACAGGACTACGAGCAGTACTTC
CAWSPGQDYEQYF
>TRBV2|few|-|TRBJ1-3
TGTGCCAGCAGTGCTCAGACAATCTCTGGAAACACCATATATTTT
CASSAQTISGNTIYF
>TRBV15|few|-|TRBJ1-5
TGTGCCACAAGAGAGCTAACTGGCAATCAGCCCCAGCATTTT
CATRELTGNQPQHF
>TRBV5-1|-|-|TRBJ2-3
TGCGCCAGCAGCTTGGTCGCAGATACGCAGTATTTT
CASSLVADTQYF
>TRBV25-1|-|-|TRBJ2-6
TGTGCCAGCAGTGCCCTCGGGGGGCTGAGCTCTGGGGCCAACGTCCTGACTTTC
CASSALGGLSSGANVLTF